This is a list of T cell receptor beta chains from one sample in a study of blood T cell repertoires in COVID-19. Sequencing was performed with immunoSEQ multiplex PCR; in TCRdb, only in-frame clones are kept and a portion is missing. This table has roughly 200,000 clones, approximately 90% appearing once. The sample comprised peripheral blood. The receptor source for this set is a man in his 60s with active or convalescent COVID-19. CDR3s include the opening cysteine and the closing phenylalanine or tryptophan. A D gene is named only where the DNA matches it firmly. Size tells how often a clone was seen (once, few, many) or the class of an expanded clone, and some rows leave it out.

v_gene	abundance	j_gene	d_gene	CDR3nt	CDR3aa
TRBV12-3/TRBV12-4	few	TRBJ1-6	-	TGTGCCAGCAGCCTTCCAGGGCATTCACCCCTCCACTTT	CASSLPGHSPLHF
TRBV30	-	TRBJ1-5	-	TGTGCCTGGAGCTGGGCAGGATCCAATCAGCCCCAGCATTTT	CAWSWAGSNQPQHF
TRBV9	-	TRBJ2-3	TRBD1	TGTGCCAGCAGCGCGGACAGGCTATCCACAGATACGCAGTATTTT	CASSADRLSTDTQYF
TRBV19	-	TRBJ1-6	-	TGTGCCAGTAGTCCTACGGGGTACAATTCACCCCTCCACTTT	CASSPTGYNSPLHF
TRBV6-1	-	TRBJ2-5	TRBD2	TGTGCCAGCAGTGAAGCATACCTAGCGGGGGTTGAGACCCAGTACTTC	CASSEAYLAGVETQYF
TRBV3-1/TRBV3-2	-	TRBJ2-3	-	TGTGCCAGCAGCCCCCCGGGAGATACGCAGTATTTT	CASSPPGDTQYF
TRBV5-1	-	TRBJ1-2	-	TGCGCCAGCAGCTTGACAGAAGCTAACTATGGCTACACCTTC	CASSLTEANYGYTF
TRBV5-4	-	TRBJ1-2	-	TGTGCCAGCAGCTTGAGCGGCGGGGCACTAAACTATGGCTACACCTTC	CASSLSGGALNYGYTF
TRBV28	-	TRBJ2-7	TRBD2	TGTGCCAGCAGCCCTCCGGGGGGGCGTGCGGGCGAGCAGTACTTC	CASSPPGGRAGEQYF
TRBV2	-	TRBJ2-5	TRBD1	TGTGCCAGCACCCCAGACAGGGGGTACCAAGAGACCCAGTACTTC	CASTPDRGYQETQYF
TRBV6-5	-	TRBJ2-7	-	TGTGCCAGCAGCCAGGGGCGGGTATCCTACGAGCAGTACTTC	CASSQGRVSYEQYF
TRBV7-3	once	TRBJ2-2	-	TGTGCCAGCAGCTTAGGTGCGGGTCTCCCGAACACCGGGGAGCTGTTTTTT	CASSLGAGLPNTGELFF
TRBV5-1	-	TRBJ2-5	-	TGCGCCAGCAGCTTGGTGGCAGCGTCACAAGAGACCCAGTACTTC	CASSLVAASQETQYF
TRBV3-1/TRBV3-2	-	TRBJ1-6	-	TGTGCCAGCAGCCAATCGAGGAATCTGAATTCACCCCTCCACTTT	CASSQSRNLNSPLHF
TRBV3-1/TRBV3-2	-	TRBJ2-5	-	TGTGCCAGCAGCCAAGATCTCGGTACCACCGTTCAAGAGACCCAGTACTTC	CASSQDLGTTVQETQYF
TRBV9	few	TRBJ2-1	TRBD1	TGTGCCAGCAGCGTACTTTCCGGGACAGGGGACCGCTACTCCTACAATGAGCAGTTCTTC	CASSVLSGTGDRYSYNEQFF
TRBV12-5	-	TRBJ1-2	TRBD1	TGTGCTAGTGGTTTTACAGGGGGCCTCGGCTACACCTTC	CASGFTGGLGYTF
TRBV7-2	-	TRBJ2-1	-	TGTGCCAGCAGCCCCACGACTAGCTCCTACAATGAGCAGTTCTTC	CASSPTTSSYNEQFF
TRBV2	-	TRBJ1-1	-	TGTGCCAGCAGTGAGGAGGGAACGGGCACTGAAGCTTTCTTT	CASSEEGTGTEAFF
TRBV7-8	-	TRBJ2-5	TRBD1	TGTGCCAGCAGCCCGACCCCGGGGACAGGCCTTGGAGAGACCCAGTACTTC	CASSPTPGTGLGETQYF
TRBV3-1/TRBV3-2	-	TRBJ2-1	TRBD2	TGTGCCAGCAGCCAAGGGACTAGCGGGGCTTTTTACAATGAGCAGTTCTTC	CASSQGTSGAFYNEQFF
TRBV7-2	-	TRBJ1-6	-	TGTGCCAGCAGCGCACAGGGTTCACCCCTCCACTTT	CASSAQGSPLHF
TRBV6-5	-	TRBJ1-1	-	TGTGCCAGCAGTTACTCGAACAGGCCTGAAGCTTTCTTT	CASSYSNRPEAFF
TRBV5-4	-	TRBJ1-2	TRBD1	TGTGCCAGCAGCTTGAACAGGGGGCAGGGTGGCTACACCTTC	CASSLNRGQGGYTF
TRBV5-1	-	TRBJ1-1	-	TGCGCCAGCAGCTTGGCCGTCGGGGATACTGAAGCTTTCTTT	CASSLAVGDTEAFF
TRBV16	-	TRBJ1-3	-	TGTGCCAGCAGCCAATCAGCAGGAAACACCATATATTTT	CASSQSAGNTIYF
TRBV19	-	TRBJ2-2	-	TGTGCCAGTAGTATAGTCGGAGGAGTGGGGGAGCTGTTTTTT	CASSIVGGVGELFF
TRBV30	-	TRBJ1-1	-	TGTGCCTGGGGGTCGGGGTTTAACACTGAAGCTTTCTTT	CAWGSGFNTEAFF
TRBV10-2	-	TRBJ2-1	TRBD2	TGCGCCACCCAAGCGGGGGGCCCCTACAATGAGCAGTTCTTC	CATQAGGPYNEQFF
TRBV20-1	-	TRBJ2-5	-	TGCAGTGCTAGTAGGGAAGGGGACCAGTACTTC	CSASREGDQYF
TRBV3-1/TRBV3-2	-	TRBJ2-3	-	TGTGCCAGCAGCCAACTAGCCGGACAGAAGTATTTT	CASSQLAGQKYF
TRBV4-2	-	TRBJ1-3	-	TGTGCCAGCAGCCGAGATTCACAGGGAAGCTCTGGAAACACCATATATTTT	CASSRDSQGSSGNTIYF
TRBV18	-	TRBJ2-5	TRBD1	TGTGCCAGCTCACCAATACCAGGGGGCGGATCGGGGACCCAGTACTTC	CASSPIPGGGSGTQYF